This T cell receptor beta chain was sequenced in a study of cytomegalovirus exposure and HLA in healthy donors. CDR3 length: 19 residues. From germline, CDR1 is SNHLY and CDR2 FYNNEI. With 8 bases clipped from V and 5 bases from J, the junction kept 24 bases outside the gene matches. General observations from the study: According to the study, 150 to 200 TCR beta chains were cytomegalovirus-associated.

In regard to this clone: Antigen: not known.

The validation cohort, a group of more than 95 subjects, included the donors and was separate from the approximately 660-subject first cohort. Profiled with immunoSEQ multiplex PCR; TCRdb holds only in-frame clones, not every one. Among 150,000 to 250,000 clones listed, approximately 80% were seen once. This clonotype originated in a woman aged 30 to 39 in good health and CMV-seropositive. This rearrangement joins TRBV2 to TRBJ2-1; TRBD2 aligns across 7 bases. Material: PBMCs. The CDR3 loop is CASSWSQTMTSQSNNEQFF. Written as DNA, the CDR3 is TGTGCCAGCTCTTGGTCTCAAACCATGACTAGCCAATCCAACAATGAGCAGTTCTTC.